The present T cell receptor beta chain was sequenced within a study of cytomegalovirus exposure and HLA in healthy donors. Overall study findings and caveats: Later analysis showed most CMV-associated TCR beta chains appearing HLA-restricted. With high specificity and sensitivity, the classifier reportedly diagnosed cytomegalovirus status. Presence/absence analyses assumed roughly uniform sequencing depth across donors.

Donors had nominal health at sampling but likely had unrecorded immune exposures. As to this clone: Its antigen remains unidentified.

Germline CDR1 and CDR2: SEHNR and FQNEAQ (reference sequence). The V end lost 0 bases, the J end lost 5 bases, and 17 bases lay between the germline ends. This CDR3 is built from 18 residues. It was with 60 Vbeta and 13 Jbeta primers that the PCR ran. Assay used: immunoSEQ multiplex PCR; TCRdb lists only in-frame clones, some missing. This table holds about 67,000 clones, 80% found once. The receptor's source is a woman aged 30 to 39 in good health and CMV-seronegative. The chain employs TRBV7-9 and TRBJ1-6; maybe TRBD1 (5 bases). What was sequenced was PBMCs. The CDR3 region has the DNA TGTGCCAGCAGCTTAGCGCTGGGGGGAACGATAAATAATTCACCCCTCCACTTT. It specifies CASSLALGGTINNSPLHF.